This T cell receptor beta chain is drawn from a study of T-cell reconstitution after alpha-beta-depleted transplantation in children. This clonotype was seen repeatedly, ten times or more. CDR1 is MGHRA, CDR2 YSYEKL, per germline. The CDR3 runs 14 residues. Trimming cost V 5 bases and J 0 bases, with 11 bases left between them. Preparation of the TCRbeta library was carried out with unique molecular identifiers. Each CDR3 protein gets one entry after TCRdb re-called the PCR reads with MiXCR. The profile shows 6,500 or so distinct CDR3 sequences, more than 5% of them singletons. Material: PBMCs, mostly from graft donor cells, obtained 180 days after TCRalphabeta/CD19-depleted stem cell transplant. The sequence was collected from a child under two years old who had a stem cell transplant for acute myeloid leukemia, so the T cells may come from the graft donor. The rearrangement uses TRBV4-1 and TRBJ2-7; D is perhaps TRBD1 or TRBD2 (5 bases each). CDR3 sequence reads: CASSARDASYEQYF. CDR3 nucleotide sequence: TGCGCCAGCAGCGCCCGGGACGCCTCCTACGAGCAGTACTTC.